Listed below are T cell receptor beta chains from one sample, sequenced in a study of T cell responses to AZD1222 COVID-19 vaccine. Repertoires were generated with immunoSEQ multiplex PCR, while TCRdb's copy carries only in-frame clones and drops some. The data contain 73,000 or so clones, about 87% of them singletons. The input for sequencing was peripheral blood, taken on day 0 of AZD1222 vaccination. The source is an adult in good health. Both conserved end residues are part of each CDR3. A D gene is named only where the DNA matches it firmly. Clone size is shown for a subset of rows, as once, few, many or a class of expanded clone.

14	few	TRBV30	TRBJ1-3	.	CAWSLKGGGNTIYF	TGTGCCTGGAGTCTAAAAGGGGGTGGAAACACCATATATTTT
16	.	TRBV24-1	TRBJ2-1	.	CATSDIGQGSYNEQFF	TGTGCCACCAGTGATATCGGGCAGGGGTCCTACAATGAGCAGTTCTTC
15	.	TRBV5-1	TRBJ1-1	TRBD1	CASSADRIRGTEAFF	TGCGCCAGCAGCGCGGACAGGATTCGGGGCACTGAAGCTTTCTTT
14	.	TRBV5-1	TRBJ1-2	.	CASNPGGSNYGYTF	TGCGCCAGCAACCCAGGAGGTTCTAACTATGGCTACACCTTC
16	.	TRBV7-8	TRBJ2-7	TRBD1	CASSPRAGQGSYEQYF	TGTGCCAGCAGCCCTCGGGCGGGACAGGGTTCCTACGAGCAGTACTTC
15	.	TRBV28	TRBJ1-5	.	CASTQGYRGNQPQHF	TGTGCCAGCACCCAGGGGTATCGAGGGAATCAGCCCCAGCATTTT
14	.	TRBV7-2	TRBJ2-7	TRBD1	CASSPDRITYEQYF	TGTGCCAGCAGCCCGGACAGGATTACCTACGAGCAGTACTTC
14	.	TRBV18	TRBJ2-7	.	CASSPRDFGTEQYF	TGTGCCAGCTCACCCCGGGACTTCGGGACCGAGCAGTACTTC
13	.	TRBV28	TRBJ2-7	TRBD1	CASSAGTDYEQYF	TGTGCCAGCAGCGCCGGGACAGACTACGAGCAGTACTTC
15	.	TRBV9	TRBJ2-1	.	CASSVAGVSYNEQFF	TGTGCCAGCAGCGTAGCGGGAGTGTCCTACAATGAGCAGTTCTTC
14	.	TRBV5-4	TRBJ2-5	.	CASTFDSGAETQYF	TGTGCCAGCACCTTTGATAGTGGCGCGGAGACCCAGTACTTC
12	.	TRBV28	TRBJ2-7	.	CASRGGYYEQYF	TGTGCCAGCAGAGGGGGATACTACGAGCAGTACTTC
11	.	TRBV29-1	TRBJ2-2	.	CSVEYTGELFF	TGCAGCGTTGAGTACACCGGGGAGCTGTTTTTT
13	.	TRBV18	TRBJ1-5	.	CASSPSSNQPQHF	TGTGCCAGCTCACCTTCCAGCAATCAGCCCCAGCATTTT